This T cell receptor (beta chain) is from a study of Ad26.COV2.S vaccination and SARS-CoV-2 variants. Study-level background: The donor participated in the COV1001 trial, in its Ad26.COV2.S arm.

As for this clone: The target antigen is unknown.

Study conclusions and caveats: After vaccination, reports described spike-specific CD8+ and CD4+ T cell responses as showing substantial breadth.

Using immunoSEQ multiplex PCR, the repertoire was profiled, and TCRdb retains in-frame clones only, with some absent. In the table there are 290,000 or so clones, roughly 86% of which are singletons. Germline lookup yields CDR1 PRHDT and CDR2 FYEKMQ (reference sequence). The CDR3 is 15 residues long. V was pared by 5 bases and J by 0 bases, with 6 bases of the junction left unmatched. Treatment indicated: about 20 received Ad26.COV2.S at low or high dose, single or two shots; roughly 5 received placebo; per-sample allocation not given. Sample collection was performed on day 63 after the first vaccine or placebo injection. The sample came from a Boston adult aged 18-55 years. The vaccine antigen was prefusion-stabilized Wuhan SARS-CoV-2 spike.

The sequence was obtained from a person between 18 and 60 years old who received the Ad26.COV2.S COVID-19 vaccine or a placebo. Sample: peripheral blood, taken in a trial of Ad26.COV2.S vaccine versus placebo. V and J are TRBV13 and TRBJ2-5; 7 bases line up with TRBD1. The CDR3 DNA reads as TGTGCCAGCAGCCCCCGGGGACAGCACCAAGAGACCCAGTACTTC. Translation: CASSPRGQHQETQYF.